This TCR beta chain was profiled in a study of blood T cell repertoires in COVID-19. Self-reported history from a screening survey and questionnaire set each donor's cohort. The recovered donors of Cohort 3 showed two negative PCRs, clearance, or symptom resolution. As processed by the authors: Amplifying reference gene primers gave estimates of nucleated cell counts. The data were produced by immunoSEQ multiplex PCR, yet TCRdb's version contains in-frame clones alone and is incomplete. The DNA gave D and trimming, while V, J and clone size come from that table. The data contain a few hundred thousand clones, around nine tenths of them seen just once; the ten biggest clones take up about 1.6%. The CDR3 covers 14 residues. Germline CDR1 reads MGHDK; CDR2 reads SYGVNS. With 6 bases removed from V and 4 bases from J, the gap between germline ends came to 12 bases.

The material sequenced was PBMCs or T cells enriched from blood (not recorded which). The sequence was obtained from a woman in her 50s who had recovered from COVID-19. The rearrangement uses TRBV25-1 and TRBJ2-2, with D perhaps TRBD1 (6 bases). DNA for the CDR3: TGTGCCAGCAGGGGGCAGGGGAGCACCGGGGAGCTGTTTTTT. Amino acids: CASRGQGSTGELFF.